The 15 T cell receptor beta chains presented below share a single source sample, sequenced in a study of shared clonotypes between healthy human individuals. Method: immunoSEQ multiplex PCR; TCRdb's copy keeps in-frame clones and lacks some. The table records roughly 380,000 clones, roughly 96% of them present only once. The specimen was memory CD8+ T cells sorted from blood. The subset was: CD45RO+ cells pooled with CCR7-negative TemRA cells. The source of these receptors is a man aged 25-45 years in good health.

The rearrangement joins TRBV5-1 to TRBJ2-3; D is ambiguous. Trimming took 4 bases from V and 4 from J, leaving 7 bases between them. From germline, CDR1 is SGHRS and CDR2 YFSETQ. The CDR3 has 12 residues. As DNA, the CDR3 is TGCGCCAGCAGCCCGACGTCAGATACGCAGTATTTT. Translating it yields CASSPTSDTQYF.

This rearrangement joins TRBV27 to TRBJ2-1, with D perhaps TRBD2 (6 bases). Germline CDR1 MNHEY, CDR2 SMNVEV (reference sequence). V lost 3 bases and J lost 4, with 16 bases in between. CDR3 length: 16 residues. The CDR3 DNA is TGTGCCAGCAGTTTGCCTAGCGAGAGGGGTTACAATGAGCAGTTCTTC. Protein sequence: CASSLPSERGYNEQFF.

The V gene is TRBV28, the J gene TRBJ2-2; 8 bases are a match to TRBD1. V shed 6 bases, J shed 6 bases, and the junction held 9 bases outside the gene matches. The CDR3 has 15 residues. Per the germline V gene, CDR1 is MDHEN and CDR2 is SYDVKM. CDR3 amino acids: CASSRGGQGPGELFF. The CDR3 DNA reads as TGTGCCAGCAGCCGCGGTGGACAGGGCCCCGGGGAGCTGTTTTTT.

V gene TRBV6-1 combines with J gene TRBJ2-5; possibly TRBD2 for D (5 bases). The germline V and J ends were trimmed by 4 bases and 2 bases, with 14 bases remaining between them. Germline-derived CDR1 and CDR2 are MNHNS and SASEGT. The CDR3 sequence is 15 residues long. CDR3 protein: CASSVVASGQETQYF. CDR3 in DNA: TGTGCCAGCAGTGTCGTAGCGAGCGGACAAGAGACCCAGTACTTC.

The chain has TRBV25-1 and TRBJ2-7; D remains ambiguous. The CDR3 is 15 amino acids. The germline V gene encodes CDR1 MGHDK and CDR2 SYGVNS. Trimming pared 4 bases from V and 2 bases from J, leaving 15 bases between. CDR3 residues: CASSARLSATYEQYF. CDR3 DNA sequence: TGTGCCAGCAGTGCACGCCTCTCGGCTACCTACGAGCAGTACTTC.

The CDR3 spells CASTGVLFF. The CDR3 DNA is TGTGCCAGCACAGGGGTACTGTTTTTT. The chain uses TRBV5-8 and TRBJ1-4; the D gene is possibly TRBD1 (6 bases). The CDR3 has 9 residues. V was shortened by 6 bases and J by 13 bases, with 7 bases between the two germline ends. The germline gives CDR1 SGHTS, CDR2 YDEGEE.

The genes are TRBV5-4 and TRBJ2-1; 13 positions match TRBD2. CDR1 and CDR2 (germline): SGHNT, YYREEE (reference sequence). V lost 6 bases, J lost 2 bases, and 2 bases stayed unmatched. The CDR3 sequence is 15 residues long. The CDR3 DNA follows: TGTGCCAGCACCGGGACTAGCGGGGCCTACAATGAGCAGTTCTTC. It codes for CASTGTSGAYNEQFF.

The chain employs TRBV29-1 and TRBJ2-1; D might be TRBD1 (5 bases). This CDR3 comprises 13 residues. Looked up from germline, CDR1 is SQVTM and CDR2 is ANQGSEA. Trimming removed 4 bases at V and 4 bases at J, with 11 bases between. CDR3 protein: CSVVRGGYNEQFF. The DNA for the CDR3 is TGCAGCGTTGTAAGGGGTGGATACAATGAGCAGTTCTTC.

The rearrangement uses TRBV30 and TRBJ2-7; D tentatively fits TRBD1 or TRBD2 (5 bases each). The CDR3 consists of 16 residues. The V gene lost 0 bases and the J gene lost 2 bases, with 17 bases spanning the gap. Germline assignment: CDR1 GTSNPN and CDR2 SVGIG (reference sequence). CDR3 nucleotides: TGTGCCTGGAGTGTAATTATAGGGGAGTTCCCCTACGAGCAGTACTTC. It specifies CAWSVIIGEFPYEQYF.

This chain links TRBV7-8 with TRBJ2-1; 9 nucleotides line up with TRBD2. With V trimmed by 3 bases and J by 3 bases, 21 bases remained unmatched. CDR1 and CDR2 from the germline V gene are SGHVS and FQNEAQ. This CDR3 comprises 21 residues. The CDR3 protein is CASSFAIPYISGSSGYNEQFF. The CDR3 DNA reads TGTGCCAGCAGCTTCGCAATCCCCTATATTAGCGGGAGTTCGGGCTACAATGAGCAGTTCTTC.

The gene calls are TRBV19 and TRBJ2-3, with D possibly called TRBD1 or TRBD2 (5 bases each). V lost 6 bases and J lost 6, with 13 bases in between. Germline V gene sequence: CDR1 LNHDA, CDR2 SQIVND (reference sequence). The CDR3 covers 13 residues. The CDR3 region is CASRGTTPDTQYF. The CDR3 DNA sequence: TGTGCCAGTAGAGGGACCACCCCGGATACGCAGTATTTT.

The chain employs TRBV5-1 and TRBJ2-3; D gene unclear. The CDR3 has 14 residues. The V and J ends lost 2 bases and 2 bases respectively, with 9 bases between them. Germline CDR1 SGHRS, CDR2 YFSETQ. CDR3 nucleotide sequence: TGCGCCAGCAGCTTCAGTTTCCCCACAGATACGCAGTATTTT. Translation: CASSFSFPTDTQYF.

The chain carries TRBV28 and TRBJ1-5; the match to TRBD1 covers 8 bases. The CDR3 extends over 14 amino acids. Germline-derived CDR1 and CDR2 are MDHEN and SYDVKM. The junction had 6 bases not matched to a gene; V was cut back by 4 bases and J by 7 bases. The CDR3 sequence is CASSSGQGGQPQHF. CDR3 nucleotides: TGTGCCAGCAGTTCAGGACAGGGAGGCCAGCCCCAGCATTTT.

The chain uses TRBV9 and TRBJ2-1, with 7 bases lining up with TRBD2. The germline V gene encodes CDR1 SGDLS and CDR2 YYNGEE. The CDR3 sequence is 15 residues long. The trim removed 0 bases at V and 4 bases at J, leaving 4 bases unmatched. DNA for the CDR3: TGTGCCAGCAGCGTAGAACTAGCGCCTTACAATGAGCAGTTCTTC. Amino acid sequence: CASSVELAPYNEQFF.

The chain combines TRBV18 with TRBJ1-1; D gene uncertain. In germline, CDR1 is KGHSH, CDR2 LQKENI. The CDR3 contains 14 residues. V lost 1 base and J lost 0, with 6 bases in between. The CDR3 here is CASSPRPMNTEAFF. CDR3 DNA: TGTGCCAGCTCACCACGGCCCATGAACACTGAAGCTTTCTTT.